Following are 15 T cell receptor beta chains from one sample sequenced in a study of blood T cell repertoires in COVID-19. Data came from immunoSEQ multiplex PCR; TCRdb stores just in-frame clones and leaves some out. The table has 250,000 to 350,000 clones, around 90% seen once. The specimen was PBMCs or T cells enriched from blood (not recorded which). The receptor set was obtained from a woman aged 25 to 39 who had recovered from COVID-19.

This chain connects TRBV5-1 to TRBJ1-1; no reliable D call. The germline V gene has CDR1 SGHRS and CDR2 YFSETQ. Trimming stripped 0 bases from V and 3 bases from J, with 6 bases between. The CDR3 consists of 13 residues. CDR3: CASSLEPDTEAFF. In nucleotides, the CDR3 is TGCGCCAGCAGCTTGGAACCGGACACTGAAGCTTTCTTT.

The genes are TRBV2 and TRBJ1-1, with 9 bases lining up with TRBD1. After removal of 5 bases from V and 7 bases from J, the junction contained 8 bases not matched to a gene. CDR3 size: 14 residues. The V gene's germline CDR1 is SNHLY and CDR2 FYNNEI. The CDR3 nucleotides read TGTGCCAGCAGTAACTTACAGGGGGCTGGTGAAGCTTTCTTT. Protein product: CASSNLQGAGEAFF.

Only a few counts were recorded for this clone. The gene calls are TRBV4-3 and TRBJ1-2; D remains unclear. V lost 0 bases and J 4 bases, leaving 12 bases between the germline ends. Germline CDR1 and CDR2: LGHNA and YSLEER. The CDR3 has 15 amino acids. The CDR3 loop is CASSQDTGSPYGYTF. In DNA form, the CDR3 reads TGCGCCAGCAGCCAAGATACGGGGTCCCCCTATGGCTACACCTTC.

The J gene is TRBJ1-2, the V gene TRBV27; no clear D. V shed 0 bases and J shed 10 bases, with 12 bases lying between them. CDR3 size: 13 residues. The germline CDR1 and CDR2 sequences are MNHEY and SMNVEV (reference sequence). The CDR3 protein is CASSLSRLNDYTF. The CDR3 DNA reads as TGTGCCAGCAGTTTATCGCGTCTCAACGACTACACCTTC.

V usage is TRBV10-3 and J usage is TRBJ1-2; TRBD1 matches 7 bases. J was trimmed by 6 bases and V by 7 bases; bases with no gene match: 8. The germline gives CDR1 ENHRY, CDR2 SYGVKD. The CDR3 contains 13 residues. In DNA form, the CDR3 reads TGTGCCATCAAAACCGGACAGGACCATGGCTACACCTTC. This encodes CAIKTGQDHGYTF.

The rearrangement joins TRBV6-5 to TRBJ2-1, with 11 bases aligning to TRBD2. CDR1 is MNHEY and CDR2 is SVGAGI in the germline V gene. CDR3 length equals 14 residues. V lost 7 bases and J lost 5; bases outside the gene matches: 4. The CDR3, as DNA: TGTGCCAGCACCGCGACTAGCGGGAACAATGAGCAGTTCTTC. The encoded protein is CASTATSGNNEQFF.

J is TRBJ1-2 and V is TRBV7-9; the match to TRBD1 covers 10 bases. Trimming at V came to 4 bases and at J to 6 bases, leaving 8 bases not matched to a gene. Germline CDR1 is SEHNR and CDR2 is FQNEAQ (reference sequence). This CDR3 comprises 15 residues. The CDR3 spells CASSSTGTGVDGYTF. CDR3 bases: TGTGCCAGCAGCTCGACGGGGACAGGGGTAGATGGCTACACCTTC.

The rearrangement links TRBV4-3 to TRBJ2-7, with a possible D match to TRBD1 (5 bases). CDR1 is LGHNA, CDR2 YSLEER, per germline. V was pared by 0 bases and J by 3 bases, with 15 bases between. The CDR3 loop spans 16 amino acids. CDR3 region: CASSQDRGAVLYEQYF. CDR3 sequence (DNA): TGCGCCAGCAGCCAAGATAGGGGCGCAGTCCTCTACGAGCAGTACTTC.

V is TRBV4-3 and J is TRBJ2-5; 11 bases fit TRBD1. The CDR3 has 15 residues. J lost 4 bases, V lost 2 bases, and 3 bases had no gene match. CDR1 is LGHNA and CDR2 is YSLEER in the germline V gene. CDR3 loop: CASSQTGTGGETQYF. The CDR3 nucleotides are TGCGCCAGCAGCCAAACCGGGACAGGGGGAGAGACCCAGTACTTC.

This chain joins TRBV7-2 and TRBJ1-5; 8 bases are a match to TRBD1. CDR1 and CDR2 (germline): SGHTA, FQGNSA. With V trimmed by 3 bases and J by 2 bases, 6 bases remained unmatched. CDR3 length: 16 residues. The CDR3 nucleotides are TGTGCCAGCAGCTTGCAGGGGGCCTTGGGCAATCAGCCCCAGCATTTT. Encoded protein: CASSLQGALGNQPQHF.

The chain carries TRBV6-2 or TRBV6-3 and TRBJ2-3, with D tentatively TRBD1 (6 bases). CDR1 is MNHEY, CDR2 SVGEGT, per germline. V was trimmed by 4 bases and J by 3 bases, leaving 17 bases between them. This CDR3 contains 16 residues. DNA for the CDR3: TGTGCCAGCAGTTTCAAAAGGACAGAAGCGACAGATACGCAGTATTTT. Translated: CASSFKRTEATDTQYF.

The rearrangement links TRBV6-5 to TRBJ2-7, with unresolved D. Germline values: CDR1 MNHEY, CDR2 SVGAGI. The ends were cut back, 8 bases at V and 2 bases at J, with 10 bases in the middle. This CDR3 has 12 amino acids. CDR3 DNA sequence: TGTGCCAGCCATGGGCCGGCCTACGAGCAGTACTTC. The encoded protein is CASHGPAYEQYF.

This CDR3 reads CASSQEWVGQGRYGYTF. For the CDR3, the DNA is TGCGCCAGCAGCCAAGAGTGGGTAGGACAGGGACGCTATGGCTACACCTTC. The chain recombines TRBV4-3 with TRBJ1-2; 8 bases agree with TRBD1. Germline CDR1 reads LGHNA; CDR2 reads YSLEER. The CDR3 spans 17 residues. V lost 0 bases and J lost 4; bases outside the gene matches: 10.

The gene calls are TRBV3-1 (or the pseudogene TRBV3-2) and TRBJ1-2; D unresolved. V gave up 0 bases and J gave up 4 bases, with 6 bases separating them. The CDR3 extends over 13 amino acids. Germline loops: CDR1 LGHDT, CDR2 YNNKEL (reference sequence). The CDR3 DNA sequence: TGTGCCAGCAGCCAAGATGGGCTCTATGGCTACACCTTC. Its translation is CASSQDGLYGYTF.

V usage is TRBV27 and J usage is TRBJ2-1; TRBD2 matches 7 bases. CDR1 and CDR2 (germline): MNHEY, SMNVEV (reference sequence). The CDR3 consists of 14 residues. V trimming: 3 bases; J trimming: 5 bases; junction bases outside the gene matches: 4. This CDR3 is CASSFGGSNNEQFF. The DNA for the CDR3 is TGTGCCAGCAGTTTTGGCGGGAGCAACAATGAGCAGTTCTTC.